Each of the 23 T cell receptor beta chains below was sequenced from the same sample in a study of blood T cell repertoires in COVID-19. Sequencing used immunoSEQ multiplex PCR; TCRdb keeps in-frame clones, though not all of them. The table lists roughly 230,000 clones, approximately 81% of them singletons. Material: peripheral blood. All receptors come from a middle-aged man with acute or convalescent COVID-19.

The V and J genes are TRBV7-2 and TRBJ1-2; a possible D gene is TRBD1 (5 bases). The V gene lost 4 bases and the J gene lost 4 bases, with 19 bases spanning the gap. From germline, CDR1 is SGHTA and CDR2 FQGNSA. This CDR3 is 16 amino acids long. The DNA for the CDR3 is TGTGCCAGCAGCTCCCCATCCAGGGCTTTAAGCTATGGCTACACCTTC. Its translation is CASSSPSRALSYGYTF.

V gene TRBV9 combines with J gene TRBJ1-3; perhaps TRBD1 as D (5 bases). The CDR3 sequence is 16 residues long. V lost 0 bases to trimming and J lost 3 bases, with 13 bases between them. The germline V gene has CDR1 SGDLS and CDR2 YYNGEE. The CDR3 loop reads CASSVEKTVSGNTIYF. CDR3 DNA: TGTGCCAGCAGCGTAGAGAAGACAGTGAGTGGAAACACCATATATTTT.

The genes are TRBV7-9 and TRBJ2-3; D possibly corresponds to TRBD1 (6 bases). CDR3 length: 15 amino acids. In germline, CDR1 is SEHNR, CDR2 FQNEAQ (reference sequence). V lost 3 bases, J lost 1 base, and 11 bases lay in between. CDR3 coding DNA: TGTGCCAGCAGCTTCATGGCAGGGGGCACAGATACGCAGTATTTT. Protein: CASSFMAGGTDTQYF.

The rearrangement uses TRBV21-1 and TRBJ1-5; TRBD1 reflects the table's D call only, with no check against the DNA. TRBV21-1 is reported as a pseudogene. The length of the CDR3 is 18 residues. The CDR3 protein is CASSKGGKTGDVGQPQHF. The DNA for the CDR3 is TGTGCCAGCAGCAAAGGGGGGAAGACAGGGGACGTCGGTCAGCCCCAGCATTTT.

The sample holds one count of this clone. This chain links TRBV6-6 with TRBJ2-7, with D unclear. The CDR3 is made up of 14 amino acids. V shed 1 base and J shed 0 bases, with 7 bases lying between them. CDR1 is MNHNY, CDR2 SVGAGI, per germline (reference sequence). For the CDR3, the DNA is TGTGCCAGCAGTTACTACACGTACTCCTACGAGCAGTACTTC. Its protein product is CASSYYTYSYEQYF.

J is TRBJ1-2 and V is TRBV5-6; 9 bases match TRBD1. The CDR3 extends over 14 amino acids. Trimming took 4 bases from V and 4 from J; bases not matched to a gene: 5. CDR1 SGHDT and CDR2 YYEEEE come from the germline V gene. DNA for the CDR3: TGTGCCAGCAGCCCTCCGACAGGGGGCTATGGCTACACCTTC. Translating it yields CASSPPTGGYGYTF.

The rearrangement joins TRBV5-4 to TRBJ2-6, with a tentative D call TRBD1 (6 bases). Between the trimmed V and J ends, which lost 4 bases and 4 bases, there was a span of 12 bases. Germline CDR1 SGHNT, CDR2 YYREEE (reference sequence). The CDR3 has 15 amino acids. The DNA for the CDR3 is TGTGCCAGCAGCCAGGGGTCTCCCGGGGCCAACGTCCTGACTTTC. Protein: CASSQGSPGANVLTF. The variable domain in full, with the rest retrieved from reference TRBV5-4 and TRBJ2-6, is ETGVTQSPTHLIKTRGQQVTLRCSSQSGHNTVSWYQQALGQGPQFIFQYYREEENGRGNFPPRFSGLQFPNYSSELNVNALELDDSALYLCASSQGSPGANVLTFGAGSRLTVL.

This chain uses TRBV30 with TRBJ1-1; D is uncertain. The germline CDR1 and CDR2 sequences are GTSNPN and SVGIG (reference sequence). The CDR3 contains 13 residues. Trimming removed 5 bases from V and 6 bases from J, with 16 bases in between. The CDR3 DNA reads TGTGCCTGGGGCACTTCCACCGCCTCTGAAGCTTTCTTT. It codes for CAWGTSTASEAFF.

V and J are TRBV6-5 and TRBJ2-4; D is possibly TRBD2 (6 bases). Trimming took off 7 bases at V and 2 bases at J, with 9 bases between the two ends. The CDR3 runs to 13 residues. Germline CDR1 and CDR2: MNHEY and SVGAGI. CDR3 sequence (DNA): TGTGCCAGCACGGCGGGGTCCAAAAACATTCAGTACTTC. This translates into CASTAGSKNIQYF.

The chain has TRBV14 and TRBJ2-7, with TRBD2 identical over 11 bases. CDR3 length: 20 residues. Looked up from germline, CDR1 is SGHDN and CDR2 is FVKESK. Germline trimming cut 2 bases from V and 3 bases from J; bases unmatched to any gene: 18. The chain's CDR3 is CASSQLTGRTSGFYFYEQYF. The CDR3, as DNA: TGTGCCAGCAGCCAATTGACAGGGCGGACTAGCGGGTTTTACTTCTACGAGCAGTACTTC.

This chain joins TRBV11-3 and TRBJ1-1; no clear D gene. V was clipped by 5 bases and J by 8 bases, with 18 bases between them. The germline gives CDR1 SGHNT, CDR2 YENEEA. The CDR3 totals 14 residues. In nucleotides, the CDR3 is TGTGCCAGCAGCCCCGGACGGGAGAGAGGGGAAGCTTTCTTT. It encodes CASSPGRERGEAFF.

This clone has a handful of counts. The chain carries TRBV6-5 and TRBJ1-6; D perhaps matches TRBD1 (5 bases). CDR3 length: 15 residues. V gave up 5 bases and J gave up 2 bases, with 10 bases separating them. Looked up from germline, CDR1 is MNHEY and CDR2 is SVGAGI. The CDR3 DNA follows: TGTGCCAGCAGTCTGCGACAGCCCTATAATTCACCCCTCCACTTT. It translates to CASSLRQPYNSPLHF.

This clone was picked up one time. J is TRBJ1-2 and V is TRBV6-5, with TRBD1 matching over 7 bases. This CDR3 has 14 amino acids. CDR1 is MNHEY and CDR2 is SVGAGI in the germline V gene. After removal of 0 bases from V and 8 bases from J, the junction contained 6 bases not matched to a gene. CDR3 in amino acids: CASSYSGTDLGYTF. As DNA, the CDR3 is TGTGCCAGCAGTTACTCCGGGACAGACTTGGGCTACACCTTC.

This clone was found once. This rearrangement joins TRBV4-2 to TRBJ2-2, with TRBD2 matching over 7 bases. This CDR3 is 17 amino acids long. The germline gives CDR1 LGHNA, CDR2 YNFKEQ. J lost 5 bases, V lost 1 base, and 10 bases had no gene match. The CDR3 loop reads CASSQVFGLGGTGELFF. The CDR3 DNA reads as TGTGCCAGCAGCCAAGTATTCGGACTGGGGGGGACCGGGGAGCTGTTTTTT.

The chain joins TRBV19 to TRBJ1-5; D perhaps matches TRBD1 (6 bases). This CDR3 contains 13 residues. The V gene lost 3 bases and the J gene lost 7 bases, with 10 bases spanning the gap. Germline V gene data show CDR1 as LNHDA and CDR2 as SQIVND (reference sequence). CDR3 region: CASSMLQGQPQHF. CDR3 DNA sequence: TGTGCCAGTAGTATGCTACAGGGACAGCCCCAGCATTTT.

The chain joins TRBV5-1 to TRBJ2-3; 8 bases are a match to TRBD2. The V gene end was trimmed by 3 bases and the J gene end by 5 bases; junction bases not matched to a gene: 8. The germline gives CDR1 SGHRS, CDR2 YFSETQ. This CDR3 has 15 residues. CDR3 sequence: CASSSLTGGQDTQYF. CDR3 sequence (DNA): TGCGCCAGCAGCTCGTTGACGGGGGGGCAAGATACGCAGTATTTT.

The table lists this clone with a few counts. CDR3 sequence: CASSRFVQQGKYEQYF. CDR3 in DNA: TGTGCCAGCAGTCGATTCGTCCAACAGGGGAAGTACGAGCAGTACTTC. V and J are TRBV6-6 and TRBJ2-7, with 7 bases lining up with TRBD1. There are 16 residues in the CDR3. CDR1 is MNHNY, CDR2 SVGAGI, per germline (reference sequence). Unmatched junction bases numbered 14, after V lost 5 bases and J lost 4 bases.

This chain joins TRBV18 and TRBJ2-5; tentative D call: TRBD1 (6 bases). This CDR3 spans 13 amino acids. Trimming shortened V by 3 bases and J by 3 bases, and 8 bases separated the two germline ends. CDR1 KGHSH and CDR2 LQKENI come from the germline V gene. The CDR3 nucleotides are TGTGCCAGCTCACCCCGACAGGAAGAGACCCAGTACTTC. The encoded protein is CASSPRQEETQYF. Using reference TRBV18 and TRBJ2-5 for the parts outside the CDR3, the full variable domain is NAGVMQNPRHLVRRRGQEARLRCSPMKGHSHVYWYRQLPEEGLKFMVYLQKENIIDESGMPKERFSAEFPKEGPSILRIQQVVRGDSAAYFCASSPRQEETQYFGPGTRLLVL.

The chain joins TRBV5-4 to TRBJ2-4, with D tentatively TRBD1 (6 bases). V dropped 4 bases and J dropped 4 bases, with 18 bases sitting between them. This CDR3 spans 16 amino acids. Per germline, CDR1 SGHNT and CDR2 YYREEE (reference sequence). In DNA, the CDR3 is TGTGCCAGCAGCCAGCCTGGGGGCGAGAGTAAAAACATTCAGTACTTC. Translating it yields CASSQPGGESKNIQYF.

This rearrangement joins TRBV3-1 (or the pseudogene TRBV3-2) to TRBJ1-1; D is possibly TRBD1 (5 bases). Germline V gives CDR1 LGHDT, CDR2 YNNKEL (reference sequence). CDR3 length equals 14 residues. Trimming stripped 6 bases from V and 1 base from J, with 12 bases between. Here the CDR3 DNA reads TGTGCCAGCAGTCCCAGGGTTACGAACACTGAAGCTTTCTTT. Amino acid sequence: CASSPRVTNTEAFF.

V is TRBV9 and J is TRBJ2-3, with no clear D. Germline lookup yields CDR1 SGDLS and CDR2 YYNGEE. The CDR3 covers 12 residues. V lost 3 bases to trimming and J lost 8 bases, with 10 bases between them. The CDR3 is CASSAFVGTQYF. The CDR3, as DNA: TGTGCCAGCAGCGCTTTCGTCGGTACGCAGTATTTT.

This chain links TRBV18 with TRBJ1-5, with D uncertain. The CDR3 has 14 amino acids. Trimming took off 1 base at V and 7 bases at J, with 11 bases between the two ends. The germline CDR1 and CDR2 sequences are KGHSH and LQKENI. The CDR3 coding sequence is TGTGCCAGCTCACCACAGCAAAGCGAACAGCCCCAGCATTTT. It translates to CASSPQQSEQPQHF.

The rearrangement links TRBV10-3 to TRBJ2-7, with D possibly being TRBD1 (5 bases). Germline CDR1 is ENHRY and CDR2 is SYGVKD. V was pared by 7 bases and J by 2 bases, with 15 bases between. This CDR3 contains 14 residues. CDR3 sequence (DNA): TGTGCCATCACCCCATCCGACAGAGCCTACGAGCAGTACTTC. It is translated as CAITPSDRAYEQYF.